This T cell receptor beta chain derives from a study of T cell repertoires in cytomegalovirus infection. Looking at the study overall: Public TCR beta signature analysis indicated the presence of both CMV infection and matching HLA type.

The CDR3 length is 14 residues. Trimming stripped 3 bases from V and 0 bases from J, with 8 bases between. Whole-study findings and limits: Carriage of CMV together with the relevant HLA was identifiable through cumulative public TCR beta family frequency. Ex vivo responses were dominated by HLA-C-restricted CMV-specific TCR beta clonotypes.

Each CDR3 protein gets one entry after TCRdb re-called the reads with MiXCR. The sample records about 180,000 distinct CDR3 sequences, approximately 15% being singletons. This clonotype was seen repeatedly, ten times or more. The target antigen is unknown. Sequenced sample: PBMCs. V and J are TRBV12-3 or TRBV12-4 and TRBJ1-1; D uncertain. This receptor was identified in a human donor in good health (CMV status not recorded). Some clones in this sample may be carry-over from other donors' samples. The CDR3 coding sequence is TGTGCCAGCAGTTTCGGACTGTTGAACACTGAAGCTTTCTTT. It codes for CASSFGLLNTEAFF.